A single sample is the source of the 3 T cell receptor beta chains below, sequenced in a study of blood T cell repertoires in COVID-19. Libraries were prepared by immunoSEQ multiplex PCR; TCRdb keeps only in-frame clonotypes and omits some of them. This sample carries approximately 90,000 clones, about two thirds of them seen once, and the ten largest clones take approximately 15%. Sequencing input: peripheral blood. The origin of the receptors is a woman aged 80 or over with acute or convalescent COVID-19.

The chain carries TRBV2 and TRBJ1-5; perhaps TRBD1 as D (5 bases). V gave up 4 bases and J gave up 4 bases, with 11 bases separating them. CDR1 and CDR2 from the germline V gene are SNHLY and FYNNEI. CDR3 size: 14 residues. The CDR3 DNA reads TGTGCCAGCAGTGCTCGGACAACTAATCAGCCCCAGCATTTT. This encodes CASSARTTNQPQHF.

The gene calls are TRBV5-1 and TRBJ1-1, with TRBD1 matching over 7 bases. Germline CDR1 and CDR2: SGHRS and YFSETQ. The CDR3 contains 14 residues. With 3 bases clipped from V and 1 base from J, the junction kept 3 bases outside the gene matches. The CDR3 spells CASSSRTGNTEAFF. As DNA, the CDR3 is TGCGCCAGCAGCTCGAGGACAGGGAACACTGAAGCTTTCTTT. Full variable domain (remainder filled in from reference TRBV5-1 and TRBJ1-1): KAGVTQTPRYLIKTRGQQVTLSCSPISGHRSVSWYQQTPGQGLQFLFEYFSETQRNKGNFPGRFSGRQFSNSRSEMNVSTLELGDSALYLCASSSRTGNTEAFFGQGTRLTVV.

This chain uses TRBV11-3 with TRBJ2-1; no clear D. This CDR3 region has 13 residues. V dropped 1 base and J dropped 8 bases, with 9 bases sitting between them. Germline V lookup: CDR1 SGHNT, CDR2 YENEEA. For the CDR3, the DNA is TGTGCCAGCAGCTTAGGCGGCCCATATGAGCAGTTCTTC. Its protein is CASSLGGPYEQFF.